This is a list of T cell receptor beta chains from one sample in a study of blood T cells in healthy people across ages. TCRdb fed the 5' RACE reads into MiXCR, producing one record per CDR3 protein. The sample lists 700,000 to 800,000 distinct CDR3 sequences; roughly 43% were seen once. Source material: blood. The receptors come from a woman aged 55-75 years in good health. The CDR3 runs from the conserved cysteine through the conserved F or W. The order of the fields is D gene, clone size, V gene, J gene, CDR3 protein, CDR3 DNA. The D gene is left open where the match is weak. Some rows have no size entry. The others give once, few or many, or a class for an expanded clone.

NA	few	TRBV9	TRBJ2-7	CASSVASHSYEQYF	TGTGCCAGCAGCGTGGCCTCGCACAGTTACGAGCAGTACTTC
NA	NA	TRBV7-3	TRBJ2-1	CASSAHTENEQFF	TGTGCCAGCAGCGCACACACGGAAAATGAGCAGTTCTTC
NA	NA	TRBV7-3	TRBJ2-4	CASSLTGGKNIQYF	TGTGCCAGCAGCTTAACGGGCGGCAAAAACATTCAGTACTTC
TRBD1	NA	TRBV29-1	TRBJ1-1	CRTTGGETGAFF	TGCAGGACAACAGGGGGTGAAACTGGAGCTTTCTTT
NA	NA	TRBV3-1	TRBJ2-5	CASSQAGNGLYNEQYF	TGTGCCAGCAGCCAAGCGGGGAACGGGTTATACAATGAGCAGTACTTC
NA	few	TRBV6-2/TRBV6-3	TRBJ1-2	CASSYSTQGGGYTF	TGTGCCAGCAGTTACTCGACGCAGGGCGGTGGCTACACCTTC
TRBD2	NA	TRBV4-3	TRBJ2-5	CASSQGPLLAGEGEQYF	TGCGCCAGCAGCCAAGGCCCATTACTAGCGGGAGAGGGTGAGCAGTACTTC
NA	few	TRBV7-2	TRBJ2-7	CASSLLQGGYEQYF	TGTGCCAGCAGCTTACTCCAGGGAGGATACGAGCAGTACTTC
NA	NA	TRBV7-9	TRBJ2-7	CASKGWQGTYEQYF	TGTGCCAGCAAAGGATGGCAGGGTACCTACGAGCAGTACTTC
TRBD2	NA	TRBV5-6	TRBJ2-7	CASSPVRTSGNNEQYF	TGTGCCAGCAGCCCCGTGCGTACTAGCGGGAACAATGAGCAGTACTTC
NA	NA	TRBV6-2/TRBV6-3	TRBJ2-3	CASSYRNTDTQYF	TGTGCCAGCAGTTACAGGAACACAGATACGCAGTATTTT
TRBD2	few	TRBV28	TRBJ2-7	CASSHGTNNEQYF	TGTGCCAGCAGTCACGGGACTAACAATGAGCAGTACTTC
NA	NA	TRBV7-2	TRBJ2-3	CASSFPGVGTDTQYF	TGTGCCAGCAGCTTCCCCGGGGTTGGCACAGATACGCAGTATTTT
NA	NA	TRBV29-1	TRBJ2-7	CSVESSVGYEQYF	TGCAGCGTTGAATCCAGTGTGGGTTACGAGCAGTACTTC
TRBD2	few	TRBV7-3	TRBJ2-3	CASSPRLAGGPGDTQYF	TGTGCCAGCAGCCCTCGACTAGCGGGGGGGCCGGGAGATACGCAGTATTTT
NA	NA	TRBV12-3/TRBV12-4	TRBJ2-2	CASSLMWGGTGELFF	TGTGCCAGCAGTTTGATGTGGGGAGGCACCGGGGAGCTGTTTTTT
NA	NA	TRBV5-1	TRBJ2-7	CVSRTDASYEQYF	TGCGTCAGCCGAACGGATGCATCCTACGAGCAGTACTTC
TRBD1	NA	TRBV29-1	TRBJ1-2	CSVEEAGGGYGYTF	TGCAGCGTTGAAGAGGCAGGGGGCGGCTATGGCTACACCTTC
NA	many	TRBV29-1	TRBJ2-3	CSATLSTDTQYF	TGCAGTGCTACTCTCAGCACAGATACGCAGTATTTT
NA	few	TRBV6-2/TRBV6-3	TRBJ2-7	CASSYHSEQYF	TGTGCCAGCAGTTACCACTCCGAGCAGTACTTC
TRBD2	NA	TRBV4-3	TRBJ2-5	CASSRGLVAEETQYF	TGCGCCAGCAGCCGAGGACTAGTGGCCGAAGAGACCCAGTACTTC
NA	NA	TRBV4-3	TRBJ1-2	CASSQDGEYYGYTF	TGCGCCAGCAGCCAAGATGGAGAGTACTATGGCTACACCTTC
NA	once	TRBV29-1	TRBJ1-2	CGVEGSGIGYTF	TGCGGCGTTGAGGGGTCAGGCATTGGCTACACCTTC
TRBD2	NA	TRBV7-2	TRBJ2-5	CASSLQRGVMTQYF	TGTGCCAGCAGCTTACAGCGGGGTGTGATGACCCAGTACTTC
TRBD1	few	TRBV4-3	TRBJ1-6	CASSQGTGGGPSPLHF	TGCGCCAGCAGCCAAGGGACAGGGGGTGGACCTTCACCCCTCCACTTT
TRBD1	few	TRBV6-5	TRBJ2-7	CASSYGGQGYEQYF	TGTGCCAGCAGTTACGGGGGACAGGGCTACGAGCAGTACTTC
NA	many	TRBV29-1	TRBJ1-4	CSVEEHGNEKLFF	TGCAGCGTTGAAGAGCATGGGAATGAAAAACTGTTTTTT
TRBD1	once	TRBV5-1	TRBJ2-2	CASGRRGTNTGELFF	TGCGCCAGCGGCCGCAGGGGGACGAACACCGGGGAGCTGTTTTTT
TRBD2	few	TRBV9	TRBJ2-3	CASSGPGREPDTQYF	TGTGCCAGCAGCGGCCCCGGGCGGGAGCCCGATACGCAGTATTTT
TRBD2	few	TRBV5-1	TRBJ2-7	CASRLAGGPRNYEQYF	TGCGCCAGCAGGCTAGCGGGGGGTCCCCGGAACTACGAGCAGTACTTC
NA	NA	TRBV6-2/TRBV6-3	TRBJ2-1	CASRRRGSSYNEQFF	TGTGCCAGCAGGCGCAGGGGAAGCTCCTACAATGAGCAGTTCTTC
NA	NA	TRBV6-1	TRBJ2-1	CASSEAGTFSYNEQFF	TGTGCCAGCAGTGAAGCAGGGACATTTTCCTACAATGAGCAGTTCTTC
TRBD2	NA	TRBV6-1	TRBJ2-7	CASSRGGLADYEQYF	TGTGCCAGCAGCCGAGGCGGCCTAGCGGACTACGAGCAGTACTTC
NA	once	TRBV20-1	TRBJ2-3	CSASRDPSTDTQYF	TGCAGTGCCTCTCGGGACCCCAGCACAGATACGCAGTATTTT
NA	NA	TRBV6-2/TRBV6-3	TRBJ2-3	CASTRGPNTDTQYF	TGTGCCAGCACGAGGGGACCTAACACAGATACGCAGTATTTT